Below, 31 T cell receptor beta chains from the same sample are listed, as sequenced in a study of blood T cell repertoires in COVID-19 (dated by TCRdb to about 2020). Library preparation was by the immunoSEQ multiplex PCR assay. TCRdb obtained this table from immuneACCESS and retained in-frame rearrangements with V and J assigned. These tables miss some clones; where compared with another copy, unresolved V genes account for less than half of the shortfall, and the remainder is unexplained. The sample table contains roughly 280,000 clones; only one count was recorded for just under 90% of them. Together, the top ten hold 4.1% of the sample. The source material was PBMCs or T cells enriched from blood (not recorded which). The receptor set was obtained from a woman in her 30s with acute COVID-19.

V is TRBV11-2 and J is TRBJ1-6; maybe TRBD1 (5 bases). Trimming removed 0 bases from V and 18 bases from J, with 15 bases in between. The CDR3 loop spans 13 amino acids. Germline CDR1 SGHAT, CDR2 FQNNGV. The CDR3 spells CASSLDGAGPPHF. The CDR3 region has the DNA TGTGCCAGCAGCTTAGATGGGGCAGGACCTCCCCACTTT.

The chain couples TRBV3-1 (or the pseudogene TRBV3-2) to TRBJ2-1, with D possibly matching TRBD1 (5 bases). V lost 0 bases and J lost 6, with 6 bases in between. CDR3 size: 13 residues. The germline V gene has CDR1 LGHDT and CDR2 YNNKEL (reference sequence). The DNA for the CDR3 is TGTGCCAGCAGCCAAGATCAGGGCAATGAGCAGTTCTTC. It is translated as CASSQDQGNEQFF.

The rearrangement links TRBV6-5 to TRBJ1-1; 9 bases agree with TRBD1. This CDR3 region has 13 residues. Per germline, CDR1 MNHEY and CDR2 SVGAGI. J gave up 5 bases and V 4 bases, and 2 bases lay outside the gene matches. This chain's CDR3 is CASSSGQGTEAFF. The CDR3 DNA sequence: TGTGCCAGCAGTTCCGGACAGGGGACTGAAGCTTTCTTT.

As DNA, the CDR3 is TGTGCCAGCAGTTTGGGGGGACAGGGGGCGCCCCCTCGCGGCTACACCTTC. This codes for CASSLGGQGAPPRGYTF. The gene calls are TRBV28 and TRBJ1-2; 12 bases agree with TRBD1. J gave up 8 bases and V 3 bases, and 13 bases lay outside the gene matches. Germline V gives CDR1 MDHEN, CDR2 SYDVKM. The CDR3 has 17 residues.

This clone was seen once. V usage is TRBV21-1 and J usage is TRBJ2-1; the D segment call TRBD2 is taken from the table without a DNA check. TRBV21-1 is classified as a pseudogene. This CDR3 has 17 amino acids. The CDR3 DNA reads TGTGCCAGCTGTTGGGGTTCGGGAGGGCTCAGGTACAATGAGCAGTTCTTC. The encoded protein is CASCWGSGGLRYNEQFF.

This clone appeared once. The chain joins TRBV2 to TRBJ1-5; TRBD1 matches at 10 bases. Germline V lookup: CDR1 SNHLY, CDR2 FYNNEI. After removal of 6 bases from V and 11 bases from J, the junction contained 10 bases not matched to a gene. The CDR3 contains 14 residues. CDR3 loop: CASSPGQGLWAQHF. CDR3 nucleotides: TGTGCCAGCAGCCCGGGACAGGGGCTTTGGGCCCAGCATTTT. The entire variable domain, with the rest obtained from reference TRBV2 and TRBJ1-5, is as follows: EPEVTQTPSHQVTQMGQEVILRCVPISNHLYFYWYRQILGQKVEFLVSFYNNEISEKSEIFDDQFSVERPDGSNFTLKIRSTKLEDSAMYFCASSPGQGLWAQHFGDGTRLSIL.

V usage is TRBV25-1 and J usage is TRBJ2-5; D possibly corresponds to TRBD1 (5 bases). This CDR3 has 14 residues. V lost 2 bases and J 4 bases, leaving 11 bases between the germline ends. CDR1 is MGHDK and CDR2 is SYGVNS in the germline V gene. The CDR3 is CASSESGAGETQYF. The DNA of the CDR3 is TGTGCCAGCAGTGAAAGTGGGGCCGGAGAGACCCAGTACTTC.

This chain joins TRBV10-2 and TRBJ2-2, with D hard to call. The CDR3 consists of 12 residues. V gave up 0 bases and J gave up 9 bases, with 5 bases separating them. Germline-derived CDR1 and CDR2 are WSHSY and SAAADI. As DNA, the CDR3 is TGCGCCAGCAGTGAGTCGGGCTGGGAGCTGTTTTTT. Protein: CASSESGWELFF.

This chain links TRBV9 with TRBJ2-1, with D perhaps matching TRBD1 (6 bases). The CDR3 is 14 residues long. Trimming cost V 1 base and J 7 bases, with 12 bases left between them. Looked up from germline, CDR1 is SGDLS and CDR2 is YYNGEE. CDR3 in amino acids: CASSVMTGSNEQFF. The CDR3 DNA sequence: TGTGCCAGCAGCGTAATGACAGGATCTAATGAGCAGTTCTTC.

As to this clone: At one end the junction does not follow the germline gene, possibly because of a read error. The V and J genes are TRBV29-1 and TRBJ2-1; 10 bases are a match to TRBD2. CDR1 SQVTM and CDR2 ANQGSEA come from the germline V gene. The CDR3 length is 14 residues. This chain's CDR3 is CSVEDPLAGVVSVF. CDR3 nucleotide sequence: TGCAGCGTTGAAGATCCGCTAGCGGGAGTAGTGTCGGTCTTC.

The rearrangement uses TRBV19 and TRBJ1-2; no definite D call. CDR1 is LNHDA and CDR2 is SQIVND in the germline V gene (reference sequence). This CDR3 spans 12 amino acids. With 4 bases removed from V and 7 bases from J, the gap between germline ends came to 10 bases. This CDR3 is CASSTQTSGYTF. Here the CDR3 DNA reads TGTGCCAGTAGTACCCAAACTAGTGGCTACACCTTC.

The gene calls are TRBV10-3 and TRBJ1-2, with D perhaps matching TRBD1 (5 bases). V lost 0 bases, J lost 0 bases, and 8 bases lay in between. The CDR3 contains 15 residues. CDR1 ENHRY and CDR2 SYGVKD come from the germline V gene. DNA of the CDR3: TGTGCCATCAGTGAGTCTGCGACAGCTAACTATGGCTACACCTTC. It translates to CAISESATANYGYTF.

The genes are TRBV7-9 and TRBJ2-1; 13 bases align to TRBD2. The V gene end was trimmed by 7 bases and the J gene end by 4 bases; junction bases not matched to a gene: 13. The CDR3 has 18 amino acids. The germline CDR1 and CDR2 sequences are SEHNR and FQNEAQ (reference sequence). In DNA, the CDR3 is TGTGCCAGCACTTTGGGTGAATTACTAGCGGGAGGGTACAATGAGCAGTTCTTC. Translation gives CASTLGELLAGGYNEQFF.

The chain has TRBV18 and TRBJ2-1, with 12 bases lining up with TRBD1. CDR1 KGHSH and CDR2 LQKENI come from the germline V gene. The CDR3 is made up of 17 amino acids. V lost 4 bases and J lost 6; bases outside the gene matches: 10. The CDR3 here is CASSLSGLGQGANEQFF. CDR3 DNA sequence: TGTGCCAGCTCACTCTCAGGTTTGGGACAGGGGGCCAATGAGCAGTTCTTC.

V is TRBV28 and J is TRBJ2-1; 9 positions agree with TRBD2. CDR1 and CDR2 from the germline V gene are MDHEN and SYDVKM. Unmatched junction bases numbered 7, after V lost 9 bases and J lost 4 bases. The CDR3 has 14 residues. The CDR3 coding sequence is TGTGCCAGTAGTAGCGGGGGCCCATACAATGAGCAGTTCTTC. This codes for CASSSGGPYNEQFF.

The chain has TRBV24-1 and TRBJ2-3; 10 bases are a match to TRBD2. The ends lost 2 bases at V and 2 bases at J; junction bases unmatched: 6. Germline values: CDR1 KGHDR, CDR2 SFDVKD. The CDR3 contains 17 residues. The CDR3 bases are TGTGCCACCAGTGATTATGTAGCGGGAGGAGTCACAGATACGCAGTATTTT. It yields the protein CATSDYVAGGVTDTQYF.

V is TRBV6-4 and J is TRBJ2-1; TRBD2 matches at 11 bases. Germline CDR1 reads MRHNA; CDR2 reads SNTAGT. This CDR3 has 15 amino acids. V shed 6 bases and J 8 bases; nucleotides not matched to a gene: 9. The CDR3 nucleotides are TGTGCCAGCAGAGCCGTAGCGGGAGGGCACTATGAGCAGTTCTTC. It codes for CASRAVAGGHYEQFF.

The rearrangement links TRBV24-1 to TRBJ2-1; no firm D call. The ends were cut back, 5 bases at V and 3 bases at J, with 4 bases in the middle. Germline CDR1 KGHDR, CDR2 SFDVKD. The CDR3 is 12 residues long. The CDR3 is CATSGLYNEQFF. The CDR3 DNA follows: TGTGCCACCAGTGGACTCTACAATGAGCAGTTCTTC.

The chain uses TRBV6-5 and TRBJ2-1; 7 positions match TRBD2. This CDR3 comprises 15 residues. V lost 0 bases to trimming and J lost 7 bases; unmatched junction nucleotides: 6. The germline V gene has CDR1 MNHEY and CDR2 SVGAGI. The CDR3, as DNA: TGTGCCAGCAGTTACTCGCCCCAGGGAGGGAATGAGCAGTTCTTC. It is translated as CASSYSPQGGNEQFF.

The rearrangement uses TRBV19 and TRBJ2-2; 8 nucleotides agree with TRBD1. The junction had 5 bases not matched to a gene; V was cut back by 6 bases and J by 8 bases. The CDR3 is made up of 13 amino acids. The germline CDR1 and CDR2 sequences are LNHDA and SQIVND (reference sequence). As DNA, the CDR3 is TGTGCCAGTAGCCGGGACAGGCCGGGGGAGCTGTTTTTT. It specifies CASSRDRPGELFF.

This clone was detected once. V is TRBV28 and J is TRBJ2-7; 7 nucleotides match TRBD1. Unmatched junction bases numbered 9, after V lost 4 bases and J lost 3 bases. Germline loops: CDR1 MDHEN, CDR2 SYDVKM. The CDR3 runs 15 residues. Written as DNA, the CDR3 is TGTGCCAGCAGTTCCCATAATAGACAGGGCTACGAGCAGTACTTC. Its protein product is CASSSHNRQGYEQYF.

The chain joins TRBV19 to TRBJ2-1; 7 positions match TRBD2. Losses at the gene ends were 3 bases for V and 7 bases for J; bases not matched to a gene: 9. Germline V gene sequence: CDR1 LNHDA, CDR2 SQIVND (reference sequence). This CDR3 spans 15 amino acids. This CDR3 reads CASSIIGRYGNEQFF. The CDR3 region has the DNA TGTGCCAGTAGTATCATCGGGAGGTACGGGAATGAGCAGTTCTTC.

J is TRBJ2-2 and V is TRBV5-1; 7 nucleotides line up with TRBD2. V dropped 7 bases and J dropped 4; count of bases not matched to a gene: 7. This CDR3 is 14 amino acids long. Germline CDR1 reads SGHRS; CDR2 reads YFSETQ. The chain's CDR3 is CASRGLVRTGELFF. The CDR3 DNA reads as TGCGCCAGCCGCGGACTAGTGCGCACCGGGGAGCTGTTTTTT.

The chain joins TRBV14 to TRBJ2-1; 13 bases agree with TRBD2. The germline CDR1 and CDR2 sequences are SGHDN and FVKESK. The V segment lost 4 bases and the J segment 8 bases; nucleotides outside the gene matches: 8. This CDR3 comprises 16 residues. The CDR3 region is CASSLGLAGVPHEQFF. Written as DNA, the CDR3 is TGTGCCAGCAGCCTAGGACTAGCGGGAGTTCCGCATGAGCAGTTCTTC.

This chain connects TRBV18 to TRBJ1-1; D not certain. This CDR3 is 15 amino acids long. The V gene lost 1 base and the J gene lost 1 base, with 10 bases spanning the gap. Germline CDR1 reads KGHSH; CDR2 reads LQKENI. The CDR3 here is CASSPRAEQNTEAFF. Here the CDR3 DNA reads TGTGCCAGCTCACCACGGGCAGAACAGAACACTGAAGCTTTCTTT.

The J gene is TRBJ2-7, the V gene TRBV6-2 or TRBV6-3; 12 bases map to TRBD2. The CDR3 totals 16 residues. Germline V lookup: CDR1 MNHEY, CDR2 SVGEGT. The J segment lost 6 bases and the V segment lost 2 bases, leaving 8 bases of the junction unmatched. This CDR3 reads CASSYPTSGSLSEQYF. The CDR3 region has the DNA TGTGCCAGCAGTTACCCGACTAGCGGGAGTTTAAGCGAGCAGTACTTC.

This clone was recorded a few times. The gene calls are TRBV28 and TRBJ1-3; D unresolved. This CDR3 comprises 14 residues. Trimming removed 6 bases from V and 0 bases from J, with 9 bases in between. Germline CDR1 MDHEN, CDR2 SYDVKM. The CDR3 nucleotides read TGTGCCAGCAGCTCGGGAGTCTCTGGAAACACCATATATTTT. Translation: CASSSGVSGNTIYF.

The rearrangement links TRBV28 to TRBJ2-2; maybe TRBD1 (6 bases). Germline assignment: CDR1 MDHEN and CDR2 SYDVKM. The CDR3 sequence is 12 residues long. V dropped 7 bases and J dropped 5 bases, with 8 bases sitting between them. The CDR3 DNA is TGTGCCAGCACCCAGGGGACCGGGGAGCTGTTTTTT. This sequence encodes CASTQGTGELFF.

Many counts were recorded for this clone. Here the CDR3 DNA reads TGCGCCAGCAGTGAGTCCGCGTACAGGGCCCCCGATCAGCCCCAGCATTTT. Its translation is CASSESAYRAPDQPQHF. The V call is TRBV10-2, the J call TRBJ1-5, with a possible D match to TRBD1 (6 bases). V was shortened by 0 bases and J by 5 bases, with 17 bases between the two germline ends. Germline lookup yields CDR1 WSHSY and CDR2 SAAADI. This CDR3 comprises 17 residues.

This clone was counted a single time. This rearrangement joins TRBV2 to TRBJ2-3, with TRBD2 matching 13 bases. Per the germline V gene, CDR1 is SNHLY and CDR2 is FYNNEI. With 7 bases clipped from V and 7 bases from J, the junction kept 11 bases outside the gene matches. The CDR3 has 16 amino acids. CDR3: CASIPGGTSGKYTQYF. The DNA for the CDR3 is TGTGCCAGCATCCCTGGGGGGACTAGCGGGAAATATACGCAGTATTTT.

The chain couples TRBV12-5 to TRBJ2-1; 7 bases fit TRBD2. Germline V lookup: CDR1 LGHNT, CDR2 FRNRAP. V lost 0 bases to trimming and J lost 7 bases; unmatched junction nucleotides: 6. The CDR3 consists of 15 residues. The CDR3 sequence: CASGLVASGKNEQFF. CDR3 in DNA: TGTGCTAGTGGTTTGGTGGCTAGCGGTAAGAATGAGCAGTTCTTC.